The present TCR beta chain was sequenced within a study of molecular identifiers for immune sequencing clone quantification. TCRdb re-analysed the PCR reads in MiXCR, keeping a single row per CDR3 protein. The table records around 40,000 distinct CDR3 sequences, 15% to 20% of them present only once. This clonotype was recorded at least ten times. Looked up from germline, CDR1 is SEHNR and CDR2 is FQNEAQ (reference sequence). The CDR3 totals 12 residues. The ends were cut back, 6 bases at V and 6 bases at J, with 12 bases in the middle. The J gene is TRBJ2-7, the V gene TRBV7-9, with D perhaps TRBD2 (5 bases). The sequenced sample was naive CD8+ T cells from blood, with Jurkat cell RNA spiked in. Subset given: FACS-sorted CD8+CD4-CCR7+CD45RA+ naive T cells. The clonotype comes from a human donor in good health. Some libraries in this study had Jurkat cell RNA spiked in. CDR3 residues: CASRESGCEQYF. CDR3 DNA: TGTGCCAGCAGGGAAAGCGGTTGCGAGCAGTACTTC.